These 25 T cell receptor beta chains were all obtained from the same sample, sequenced in a study of a mutant IDH1 vaccine in newly diagnosed glioma. These TCRs' antigens remain unknown. Libraries were prepared by immunoSEQ multiplex PCR; TCRdb keeps only in-frame clonotypes and omits some of them. The sample contains more than 45,000 clones, approximately 90% of which appear only once. The time point here: week 35, safety follow-up. A 20-mer mutant IDH1 peptide at 300 ug was injected subcutaneously with topical imiquimod. The sequencing here drew on PBMCs, taken from a glioma patient whose treatment included an IDH1 peptide vaccine. These receptors were taken from a woman in her forties with glioma.

This chain connects TRBV7-9 to TRBJ2-2; 7 bases are a match to TRBD2. The V and J ends lost 3 bases and 4 bases, in that order; junction bases with no gene match: 5. The length of the CDR3 is 15 residues. Germline assignment: CDR1 SEHNR and CDR2 FQNEAQ (reference sequence). The CDR3: CASSFSSSGTGELFF. The DNA of the CDR3 is TGTGCCAGCAGCTTTAGTTCTAGCGGCACCGGGGAGCTGTTTTTT.

This clone was counted between two and nine times. This chain connects TRBV27 to TRBJ1-5; 7 bases map to TRBD1. The CDR3 runs 16 residues. The germline V gene encodes CDR1 MNHEY and CDR2 SMNVEV (reference sequence). V gave up 4 bases and J gave up 4 bases; unmatched junction bases: 10. The CDR3 DNA follows: TGTGCCAGCAGTTCCCGACAGGGCTATGGTAATCAGCCCCAGCATTTT. Amino acids: CASSSRQGYGNQPQHF.

This chain uses TRBV9 with TRBJ2-1; TRBD2 might be the D (6 bases). Germline values: CDR1 SGDLS, CDR2 YYNGEE. CDR3 length: 14 amino acids. V was cut by 3 bases and J by 0 bases, with 7 bases left in between. CDR3 loop: CASSGAGSYNEQFF. The CDR3, as DNA: TGTGCCAGCAGCGGAGCGGGCTCCTACAATGAGCAGTTCTTC.

V and J are TRBV4-3 and TRBJ2-3; D perhaps matches TRBD2 (5 bases). This CDR3 region has 15 residues. V lost 0 bases, J lost 3 bases, and 10 bases lay in between. Per the germline V gene, CDR1 is LGHNA and CDR2 is YSLEER. The CDR3 DNA reads as TGCGCCAGCAGCCAAGAAGAGGGCGGAACAGATACGCAGTATTTT. It is translated as CASSQEEGGTDTQYF.

This sequence joins TRBV6-6 and TRBJ1-5, with 9 bases aligning to TRBD1. Germline V gene sequence: CDR1 MNHNY, CDR2 SVGAGI (reference sequence). The ends lost 3 bases at V and 6 bases at J; junction bases unmatched: 3. The CDR3 loop spans 14 amino acids. The DNA of the CDR3 is TGTGCCAGCAGTTATACAGGGGGCAGTCAGCCCCAGCATTTT. Its translation: CASSYTGGSQPQHF.

The V gene is TRBV10-1, the J gene TRBJ2-3; 9 bases fit TRBD2. CDR3 length equals 16 residues. CDR1 and CDR2 (germline): WNHNN, SYGVQD (reference sequence). V dropped 0 bases and J dropped 1; count of bases not matched to a gene: 2. The CDR3 spells CASSESLAGGTDTQYF. As DNA, the CDR3 is TGCGCCAGCAGTGAGTCCTTAGCGGGGGGCACAGATACGCAGTATTTT.

V usage is TRBV5-1 and J usage is TRBJ1-6, with D unclear. CDR3 length: 13 amino acids. V lost 4 bases and J lost 10, with 12 bases in between. Germline V gene lookup returns CDR1 SGHRS and CDR2 YFSETQ. The CDR3: CASSIEGWSPLHF. The DNA for the CDR3 is TGCGCCAGCAGCATTGAAGGTTGGTCACCCCTCCACTTT.

The rearrangement uses TRBV6-5 and TRBJ1-4; TRBD1 matches 7 bases. From germline, CDR1 is MNHEY and CDR2 SVGAGI. J was trimmed by 4 bases and V by 4 bases; bases with no gene match: 3. CDR3 length: 14 residues. The CDR3 nucleotides are TGTGCCAGCAGTTGGGGACAGTATAATGAAAAACTGTTTTTT. Translating gives CASSWGQYNEKLFF.

The chain employs TRBV18 and TRBJ2-2; 8 bases match TRBD2. The CDR3 runs 16 residues. Germline V lookup: CDR1 KGHSH, CDR2 LQKENI. With V trimmed by 3 bases and J by 5 bases, 8 bases remained unmatched. The DNA of the CDR3 is TGTGCCAGCTCACCCCCCAGCGGGGGTGGTACCGGGGAGCTGTTTTTT. Translating gives CASSPPSGGGTGELFF.

The V call is TRBV7-2, the J call TRBJ1-2; D call uncertain. The CDR3 sequence is 15 residues long. Germline assignment: CDR1 SGHTA and CDR2 FQGNSA. V lost 1 base to trimming and J lost 8 bases, with 17 bases between them. The CDR3 DNA sequence: TGTGCCAGCAGCTTAGAACAGAGTATGGCCCAGGGCTACACCTTC. Its protein is CASSLEQSMAQGYTF.

The chain has TRBV4-1 and TRBJ2-1; perhaps TRBD2 as D (6 bases). Per germline, CDR1 MGHRA and CDR2 YSYEKL. The CDR3 has 14 amino acids. V was pared by 0 bases and J by 7 bases, with 10 bases between. The DNA of the CDR3 is TGCGCCAGCAGCCAAGACATAGCGGTAAATGAGCAGTTCTTC. Its translation is CASSQDIAVNEQFF.

This rearrangement joins TRBV5-1 to TRBJ2-3; 8 nucleotides agree with TRBD2. Trimming took 4 bases from V and 0 from J; bases not matched to a gene: 1. This CDR3 has 14 amino acids. The germline V gene has CDR1 SGHRS and CDR2 YFSETQ. The chain's CDR3 is CASSPSGSTDTQYF. As DNA, the CDR3 is TGCGCCAGCAGCCCTAGCGGGAGCACAGATACGCAGTATTTT.

The CDR3 here is CASSLDRLFSLDNEQFF. The CDR3 coding sequence is TGTGCCAGCAGCTTAGACAGACTGTTTTCACTAGACAATGAGCAGTTCTTC. V gene TRBV7-9 combines with J gene TRBJ2-1; D is perhaps TRBD2 (5 bases). This CDR3 is built from 17 residues. V gave up 1 base and J gave up 5 bases, with 18 bases separating them. CDR1 is SEHNR and CDR2 is FQNEAQ in the germline V gene (reference sequence).

This chain links TRBV5-1 with TRBJ1-2; D remains ambiguous. Deletions cut 0 bases from V and 2 bases from J, with 8 bases between. This CDR3 has 14 residues. Looked up from germline, CDR1 is SGHRS and CDR2 is YFSETQ. The CDR3 nucleotides are TGCGCCAGCAGCTTGGACAGTTTGAACTATGGCTACACCTTC. It encodes CASSLDSLNYGYTF.

The chain is built from TRBV7-3 and TRBJ2-1; no clear D. The V end was cut by 5 bases, the J end by 0 bases, with 11 bases between. CDR3 length: 15 residues. Looked up from germline, CDR1 is SGHTA and CDR2 is FQGTGA. In DNA, the CDR3 is TGTGCCAGCAGCCCGGGTATAAGCTCCTACAATGAGCAGTTCTTC. It encodes CASSPGISSYNEQFF.

The chain links TRBV10-3 to TRBJ2-1; TRBD1 aligns across 7 bases. This CDR3 contains 12 residues. Germline V CDR1 and CDR2: ENHRY, SYGVKD. The junction had 3 bases not matched to a gene; V was cut back by 9 bases and J by 4 bases. The CDR3 is CAIGTEYNEQFF. The CDR3 nucleotides are TGTGCCATAGGGACAGAGTACAATGAGCAGTTCTTC.

The chain uses TRBV6-6 and TRBJ2-7; no reliable D call. CDR1 is MNHNY, CDR2 SVGAGI, per germline (reference sequence). The V end lost 7 bases, the J end lost 0 bases, and 19 bases lay between the germline ends. The CDR3 totals 16 residues. The CDR3: CASTPFSTLSSYEQYF. CDR3 nucleotides: TGTGCCAGCACCCCCTTTTCGACCCTGAGCTCCTACGAGCAGTACTTC.

The chain is built from TRBV7-6 and TRBJ1-4; D is undetermined. The V gene lost 2 bases and the J gene lost 7 bases, with 11 bases spanning the gap. Germline loops: CDR1 SGHVS, CDR2 FNYEAQ. The CDR3 consists of 14 residues. The CDR3 loop reads CASSLSAKGEKLFF. In nucleotides, the CDR3 is TGTGCCAGCAGCTTATCGGCGAAAGGTGAAAAACTGTTTTTT.

V gene TRBV5-1 combines with J gene TRBJ1-2; 7 bases agree with TRBD1. CDR1 is SGHRS and CDR2 is YFSETQ in the germline V gene. This CDR3 has 14 residues. After removal of 0 bases from V and 4 bases from J, the junction contained 3 bases not matched to a gene. The CDR3 nucleotides are TGCGCCAGCAGCTTGGACAGGGGAATCTATGGCTACACCTTC. Amino acids: CASSLDRGIYGYTF.

The CDR3 spells CAGTSGSGDEQYF. The CDR3 coding sequence is TGTGCCGGAACTAGCGGGAGTGGGGACGAGCAGTACTTC. The chain uses TRBV7-6 and TRBJ2-7; 11 bases map to TRBD2. The CDR3 is 13 amino acids. Germline assignment: CDR1 SGHVS and CDR2 FNYEAQ. After removal of 11 bases from V and 5 bases from J, the junction contained 8 bases not matched to a gene. Based on the CDR3 plus reference TRBV7-6 and TRBJ2-7, the full variable domain is GAGVSQSPRYKVTKRGQDVALRCDPISGHVSLYWYRQALGQGPEFLTYFNYEAQQDKSGLPNDRFSAERPEGSISTLTIQRTEQRDSAMYRCAGTSGSGDEQYFGPGTRLTVT.

V gene TRBV6-5 combines with J gene TRBJ1-1; TRBD1 matches 7 bases. In germline, CDR1 is MNHEY, CDR2 SVGAGI. Germline trimming cut 2 bases from V and 7 bases from J; bases unmatched to any gene: 4. The CDR3 has 13 residues. The DNA of the CDR3 is TGTGCCAGCAGTTACGACAGGGCCCGTGAAGCTTTCTTT. The encoded protein is CASSYDRAREAFF.

The chain employs TRBV27 and TRBJ2-5; TRBD1 matches at 9 bases. With V trimmed by 7 bases and J by 6 bases, 6 bases remained unmatched. This CDR3 has 13 residues. Germline CDR1 MNHEY, CDR2 SMNVEV (reference sequence). The CDR3 sequence: CASTSGQGKTQYF. The CDR3 bases are TGTGCCAGCACCTCCGGACAGGGGAAGACCCAGTACTTC.

The rearrangement joins TRBV6-1 to TRBJ1-2; D perhaps matches TRBD1 (5 bases). Trimming removed 5 bases from V and 5 bases from J, with 12 bases in between. The V gene's germline CDR1 is MNHNS and CDR2 SASEGT. The CDR3 sequence is 13 residues long. CDR3 amino acids: CASSRDGAYGYTF. CDR3 bases: TGTGCCAGCAGTCGGGACGGGGCTTATGGCTACACCTTC.

CDR3 nucleotide sequence: TGTGCCAGCAGCCAAGTCCCTAGGCCGGGGAACACTGAAGCTTTCTTT. Amino acids: CASSQVPRPGNTEAFF. This chain uses TRBV4-2 with TRBJ1-1; D not certain. The V gene's germline CDR1 is LGHNA and CDR2 YNFKEQ. Trimming took 1 base from V and 1 from J, leaving 13 bases between them. The CDR3 runs to 16 residues.

This chain links TRBV9 with TRBJ2-3, with D unclear. The CDR3 contains 13 residues. Germline V CDR1 and CDR2: SGDLS, YYNGEE. Trimming cost V 1 base and J 5 bases, with 8 bases left between them. The CDR3 spells CASSVLPGDTQYF. DNA of the CDR3: TGTGCCAGCAGCGTATTGCCGGGAGATACGCAGTATTTT. The full variable domain, completed using reference TRBV9 and TRBJ2-3, is DSGVTQTPKHLITATGQRVTLRCSPRSGDLSVYWYQQSLDQGLQFLIQYYNGEERAKGNILERFSAQQFPDLHSELNLSSLELGDSALYFCASSVLPGDTQYFGPGTRLTVL.